Each of the 22 T cell receptor beta chains below was sequenced from the same sample in a study of cytomegalovirus exposure and HLA in healthy donors. PCR primers comprised 60 Vbeta and 13 Jbeta primers. Some clones are missing from TCRdb's copy, which holds only in-frame ones; the method was immunoSEQ multiplex PCR. The repertoire holds under 200,000 clones, around 68% seen once, with roughly 1.5% in the top ten. Sequencing used PBMCs. All receptors come from a man aged 50-59 years in good health and CMV-seronegative.

The V call is TRBV9, the J call TRBJ1-1; no reliable D call. V was shortened by 6 bases and J by 0 bases, with 15 bases between the two germline ends. The germline gives CDR1 SGDLS, CDR2 YYNGEE. CDR3 length: 15 amino acids. The CDR3 sequence is CASTQPPTVNTEAFF. The CDR3 bases are TGTGCCAGCACACAACCCCCAACAGTGAACACTGAAGCTTTCTTT.

The chain links TRBV7-2 to TRBJ2-5; D possibly corresponds to TRBD1 (6 bases). Germline assignment: CDR1 SGHTA and CDR2 FQGNSA. V was clipped by 6 bases and J by 1 base, with 12 bases between them. The CDR3 contains 14 residues. CDR3 DNA: TGTGCCAGCAGATTCGACAGGATCCAAGAGACCCAGTACTTC. The encoded protein is CASRFDRIQETQYF.

This clone was picked up a small number of times. The chain employs TRBV6-5 and TRBJ2-5, with D possibly matching TRBD1 (5 bases). The CDR3 totals 13 residues. Trimming removed 2 bases at V and 1 base at J, with 5 bases between. CDR1 and CDR2 (germline): MNHEY, SVGAGI. The CDR3 DNA reads as TGTGCCAGCAGTTACAGGGGCCAAGAGACCCAGTACTTC. It specifies CASSYRGQETQYF.

The chain couples TRBV5-1 to TRBJ2-3, with 14 positions matching TRBD2. The CDR3 sequence is 17 residues long. Trimming at V came to 0 bases and at J to 5 bases, leaving 5 bases not matched to a gene. Looked up from germline, CDR1 is SGHRS and CDR2 is YFSETQ. DNA of the CDR3: TGCGCCAGCAGCTTGGGGGGGACTAGCGGGGGCCAAGATACGCAGTATTTT. Protein product: CASSLGGTSGGQDTQYF.

The chain has TRBV28 and TRBJ2-3; D gene ambiguous. V was clipped by 5 bases and J by 6 bases, with 9 bases between them. The length of the CDR3 is 12 residues. Germline values: CDR1 MDHEN, CDR2 SYDVKM. CDR3: CASSPTRDTQYF. In nucleotides, the CDR3 is TGTGCCAGCAGTCCGACTCGGGATACGCAGTATTTT.

This clone was found a few times. CDR3: CASSHRNEDRARETQYF. The CDR3 DNA is TGTGCCAGCTCACACCGGAATGAGGACAGGGCCAGGGAGACCCAGTACTTC. The V call is TRBV18, the J call TRBJ2-5; 8 bases are a match to TRBD1. This CDR3 is built from 17 residues. The ends lost 4 bases at V and 5 bases at J; junction bases unmatched: 15. Germline CDR1 and CDR2: KGHSH and LQKENI.

The chain is built from TRBV5-1 and TRBJ1-2, with D unresolved. From germline, CDR1 is SGHRS and CDR2 YFSETQ. The CDR3 sequence is 13 residues long. V lost 4 bases and J lost 2, with 9 bases in between. The CDR3 reads CASSPDLNYGYTF. For the CDR3, the DNA is TGCGCCAGCAGCCCGGACTTAAACTATGGCTACACCTTC. The complete variable domain, with remaining parts taken from reference TRBV5-1 and TRBJ1-2, reads KAGVTQTPRYLIKTRGQQVTLSCSPISGHRSVSWYQQTPGQGLQFLFEYFSETQRNKGNFPGRFSGRQFSNSRSEMNVSTLELGDSALYLCASSPDLNYGYTFGSGTRLTVV.

This clone was detected once. The chain is built from TRBV7-2 and TRBJ2-3; TRBD1 agrees at 10 bases. The germline gives CDR1 SGHTA, CDR2 FQGNSA. This CDR3 has 14 residues. Losses at the gene ends were 5 bases for V and 5 bases for J; bases not matched to a gene: 4. For the CDR3, the DNA is TGTGCCAGCAGCACCGGGACAGGGGAAGATACGCAGTATTTT. Translating gives CASSTGTGEDTQYF.

The gene calls are TRBV7-9 and TRBJ1-3, with 7 bases fitting TRBD1. Germline V lookup: CDR1 SEHNR, CDR2 FQNEAQ (reference sequence). V dropped 0 bases and J dropped 0; count of bases not matched to a gene: 5. The length of the CDR3 is 17 residues. The CDR3 nucleotides are TGTGCCAGCAGCTTAGCGGACAGGACCTACTCTGGAAACACCATATATTTT. Translation gives CASSLADRTYSGNTIYF.

In its sample, this clone was seen once. This chain connects TRBV5-1 to TRBJ2-7; D unresolved. Trimming removed 0 bases at V and 5 bases at J, with 9 bases between. Germline-derived CDR1 and CDR2 are SGHRS and YFSETQ. The CDR3 covers 13 residues. CDR3 coding DNA: TGCGCCAGCAGCTTGGTTCTACTGGACGAGCAGTACTTC. It encodes CASSLVLLDEQYF.

The rearrangement links TRBV6-5 to TRBJ1-3; D possibly corresponds to TRBD1 (6 bases). There are 13 residues in the CDR3. The V end was cut by 6 bases, the J end by 7 bases, with 13 bases between. Germline CDR1 is MNHEY and CDR2 is SVGAGI. The CDR3 nucleotides are TGTGCCAGCAGATCACAGGGTACGAACACCATATATTTT. Protein sequence: CASRSQGTNTIYF.

This rearrangement joins TRBV9 to TRBJ1-6; D might be TRBD1 (5 bases). This CDR3 is 14 amino acids long. CDR1 is SGDLS, CDR2 YYNGEE, per germline. V was clipped by 0 bases and J by 10 bases, with 11 bases between them. The CDR3 DNA reads as TGTGCCAGCAGCGTAGCGGGGGTAGTCTCACCCCTCCACTTT. It encodes CASSVAGVVSPLHF.

The chain uses TRBV11-2 and TRBJ2-7; D ambiguous. Per the germline V gene, CDR1 is SGHAT and CDR2 is FQNNGV. V lost 0 bases, J lost 1 base, and 10 bases lay in between. This CDR3 is built from 15 residues. The CDR3 reads CASSLDPSVSYEQYF. The CDR3 DNA reads as TGTGCCAGCAGCTTAGATCCGTCGGTTTCCTACGAGCAGTACTTC.

This sequence joins TRBV19 and TRBJ1-1; D not certain. CDR1 LNHDA and CDR2 SQIVND come from the germline V gene (reference sequence). The ends were cut back, 1 base at V and 0 bases at J, with 9 bases in the middle. There are 15 residues in the CDR3. The CDR3 region is CASSIGSGLNTEAFF. The CDR3, as DNA: TGTGCCAGTAGTATAGGTTCGGGTTTGAACACTGAAGCTTTCTTT.

The chain is built from TRBV28 and TRBJ2-2; D remains unclear. V gave up 7 bases and J gave up 7 bases, with 7 bases separating them. CDR1 and CDR2 (germline): MDHEN, SYDVKM. There are 11 residues in the CDR3. CDR3 nucleotide sequence: TGTGCCAGCATTAGCTACGGGGAGCTGTTTTTT. Amino acid sequence: CASISYGELFF. Drawing the rest from reference TRBV28 and TRBJ2-2, the complete variable domain is DVKVTQSSRYLVKRTGEKVFLECVQDMDHENMFWYRQDPGLGLRLIYFSYDVKMKEKGDIPEGYSVSREKKERFSLILESASTNQTSMYLCASISYGELFFGEGSRLTVL.

This clone turned up a few times. The chain joins TRBV5-8 to TRBJ1-1; 8 bases fit TRBD1. Germline loops: CDR1 SGHTS, CDR2 YDEGEE. V lost 3 bases and J lost 5; bases outside the gene matches: 9. The CDR3 extends over 15 amino acids. CDR3 coding DNA: TGTGCCAGCAGCTCAGGACAGGGAGTACGGACTGAAGCTTTCTTT. Translation: CASSSGQGVRTEAFF.

This clone showed up just a few times. The rearrangement joins TRBV6-1 to TRBJ1-2; 7 bases align to TRBD1. V was clipped by 8 bases and J by 6 bases; unmatched bases: 9. The CDR3 runs 13 residues. Germline V gene sequence: CDR1 MNHNS, CDR2 SASEGT. CDR3 nucleotides: TGTGCCAGCGGGGATTTTGACAGGGATGGCTACACCTTC. Its translation is CASGDFDRDGYTF.

This chain joins TRBV19 and TRBJ1-4; D possibly corresponds to TRBD1 (5 bases). Trimming removed 3 bases from V and 3 bases from J, with 14 bases in between. CDR1 and CDR2 from the germline V gene are LNHDA and SQIVND (reference sequence). The CDR3 consists of 16 residues. CDR3 nucleotides: TGTGCCAGTAGTATTGTAACGGGGGGTCCTAATGAAAAACTGTTTTTT. This encodes CASSIVTGGPNEKLFF. The full variable domain, its missing parts supplied by reference TRBV19 and TRBJ1-4, is DGGITQSPKYLFRKEGQNVTLSCEQNLNHDAMYWYRQDPGQGLRLIYYSQIVNDFQKGDIAEGYSVSREKKESFPLTVTSAQKNPTAFYLCASSIVTGGPNEKLFFGSGTQLSVL.

This chain connects TRBV7-2 to TRBJ2-4; D possibly corresponds to TRBD1 (6 bases). Trimming removed 5 bases at V and 8 bases at J, with 13 bases between. CDR3 length: 13 residues. Germline V gene data show CDR1 as SGHTA and CDR2 as FQGNSA. DNA for the CDR3: TGTGCCAGCAGCCAGCAACAGGGAGACATTCAGTACTTC. Protein: CASSQQQGDIQYF.

The chain couples TRBV28 to TRBJ1-2; perhaps TRBD1 as D (6 bases). The germline CDR1 and CDR2 sequences are MDHEN and SYDVKM. The CDR3 spans 15 residues. V was trimmed by 3 bases and J by 0 bases, leaving 11 bases between them. CDR3 protein: CASSLGTQPNYGYTF. The CDR3 region has the DNA TGTGCCAGCAGTTTGGGGACACAACCTAACTATGGCTACACCTTC.

There are a few counts of this clone. The V call is TRBV7-9, the J call TRBJ2-1; TRBD1 agrees at 10 bases. Trimming removed 2 bases from V and 8 bases from J; junction bases left unmatched: 9. Germline values: CDR1 SEHNR, CDR2 FQNEAQ (reference sequence). CDR3 size: 16 residues. The CDR3 sequence: CASSLTGQGGAYEQFF. The CDR3 coding sequence is TGTGCCAGCAGCTTAACCGGACAGGGGGGTGCCTATGAGCAGTTCTTC.

The sample holds a few counts of this clone. J is TRBJ1-4 and V is TRBV28; 12 positions agree with TRBD1. V lost 4 bases to trimming and J lost 13 bases; unmatched junction nucleotides: 10. This CDR3 is 15 amino acids long. Germline CDR1 and CDR2: MDHEN and SYDVKM. The CDR3 nucleotides read TGTGCCAGCAGTTCGCCGGGACAGGGGGCGATGAGACTGTTTTTT. Translation: CASSSPGQGAMRLFF.